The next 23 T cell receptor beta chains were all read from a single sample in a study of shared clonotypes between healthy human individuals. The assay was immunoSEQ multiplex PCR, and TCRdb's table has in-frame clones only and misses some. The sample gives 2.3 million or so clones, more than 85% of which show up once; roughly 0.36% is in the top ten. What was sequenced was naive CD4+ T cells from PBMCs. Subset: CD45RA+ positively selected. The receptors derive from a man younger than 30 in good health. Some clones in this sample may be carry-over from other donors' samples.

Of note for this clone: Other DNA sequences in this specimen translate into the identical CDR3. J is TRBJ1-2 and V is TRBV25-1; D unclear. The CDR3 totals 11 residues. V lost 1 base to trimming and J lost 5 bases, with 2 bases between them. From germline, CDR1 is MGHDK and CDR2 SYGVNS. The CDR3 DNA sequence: TGTGCCAGCAGTGAATCTTATGGCTACACCTTC. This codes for CASSESYGYTF.

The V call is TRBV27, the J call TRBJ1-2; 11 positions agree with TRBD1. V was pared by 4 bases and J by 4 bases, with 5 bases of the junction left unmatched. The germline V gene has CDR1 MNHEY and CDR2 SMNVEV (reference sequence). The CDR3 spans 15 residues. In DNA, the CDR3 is TGTGCCAGCAGTTCCACCGGGACAGGGGGCTATGGCTACACCTTC. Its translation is CASSSTGTGGYGYTF.

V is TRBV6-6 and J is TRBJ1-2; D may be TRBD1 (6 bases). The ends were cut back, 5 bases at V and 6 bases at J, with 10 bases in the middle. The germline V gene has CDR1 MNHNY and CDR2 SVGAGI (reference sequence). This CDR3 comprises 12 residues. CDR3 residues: CASSRGMDGYTF. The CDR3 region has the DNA TGTGCCAGCAGTAGGGGGATGGATGGCTACACCTTC.

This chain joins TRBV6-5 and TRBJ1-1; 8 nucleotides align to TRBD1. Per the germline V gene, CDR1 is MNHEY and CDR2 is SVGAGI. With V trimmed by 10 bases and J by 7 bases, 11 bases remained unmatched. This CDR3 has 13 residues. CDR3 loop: CATGQGVDGEAFF. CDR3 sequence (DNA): TGTGCCACAGGACAGGGAGTTGATGGTGAAGCTTTCTTT.

CDR3 DNA: TGTGCCAGCAGTTGGGACAGATCCTATGGCTACACCTTC. It specifies CASSWDRSYGYTF. This rearrangement joins TRBV7-3 to TRBJ1-2, with 7 bases aligning to TRBD1. The V segment lost 6 bases and the J segment 4 bases; nucleotides outside the gene matches: 5. This CDR3 spans 13 amino acids. CDR1 is SGHTA, CDR2 FQGTGA, per germline.

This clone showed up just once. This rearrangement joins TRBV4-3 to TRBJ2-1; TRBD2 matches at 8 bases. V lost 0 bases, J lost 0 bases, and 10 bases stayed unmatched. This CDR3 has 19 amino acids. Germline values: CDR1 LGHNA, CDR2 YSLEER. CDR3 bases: TGCGCCAGCAGCCAAGACCCTTTTGAAACTAGCGGCTCCTACAATGAGCAGTTCTTC. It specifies CASSQDPFETSGSYNEQFF.

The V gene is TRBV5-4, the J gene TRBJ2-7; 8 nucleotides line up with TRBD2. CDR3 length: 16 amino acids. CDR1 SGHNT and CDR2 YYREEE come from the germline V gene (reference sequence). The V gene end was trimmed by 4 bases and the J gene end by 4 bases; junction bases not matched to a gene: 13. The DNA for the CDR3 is TGTGCCAGCAGCCCACGGGGGGGTGTAGGTTCTTACGAGCAGTACTTC. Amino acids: CASSPRGGVGSYEQYF.

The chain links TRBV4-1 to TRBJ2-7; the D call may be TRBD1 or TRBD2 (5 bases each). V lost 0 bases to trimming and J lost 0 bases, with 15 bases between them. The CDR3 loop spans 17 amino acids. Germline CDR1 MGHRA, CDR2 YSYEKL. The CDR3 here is CASSQEVGASRSYEQYF. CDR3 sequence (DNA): TGCGCCAGCAGCCAAGAAGTCGGGGCGTCTCGCTCCTACGAGCAGTACTTC.

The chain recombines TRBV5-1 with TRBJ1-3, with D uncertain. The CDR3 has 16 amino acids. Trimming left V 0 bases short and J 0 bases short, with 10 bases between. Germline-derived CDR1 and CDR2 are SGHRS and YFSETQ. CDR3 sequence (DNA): TGCGCCAGCAGCTTGGACAGACCGAACTCTGGAAACACCATATATTTT. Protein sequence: CASSLDRPNSGNTIYF. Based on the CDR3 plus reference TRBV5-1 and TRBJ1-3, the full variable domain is KAGVTQTPRYLIKTRGQQVTLSCSPISGHRSVSWYQQTPGQGLQFLFEYFSETQRNKGNFPGRFSGRQFSNSRSEMNVSTLELGDSALYLCASSLDRPNSGNTIYFGEGSWLTVV.

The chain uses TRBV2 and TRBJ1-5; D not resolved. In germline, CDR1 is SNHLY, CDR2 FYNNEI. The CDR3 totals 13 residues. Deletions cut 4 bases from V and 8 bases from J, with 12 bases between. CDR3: CASSGRRLEPQHF. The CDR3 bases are TGTGCCAGCAGTGGTCGGCGCTTGGAGCCCCAGCATTTT.

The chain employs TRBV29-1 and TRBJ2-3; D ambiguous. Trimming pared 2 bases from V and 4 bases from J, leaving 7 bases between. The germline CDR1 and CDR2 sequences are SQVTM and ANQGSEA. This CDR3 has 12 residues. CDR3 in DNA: TGCAGCGTTGAAAAGAGTTCAGATACGCAGTATTTT. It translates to CSVEKSSDTQYF.

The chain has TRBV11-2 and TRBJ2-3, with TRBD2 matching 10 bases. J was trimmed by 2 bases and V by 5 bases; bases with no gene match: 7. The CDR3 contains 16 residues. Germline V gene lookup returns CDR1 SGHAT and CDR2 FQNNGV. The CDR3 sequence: CASSMRTSGITDTQYF. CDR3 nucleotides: TGTGCCAGCAGCATGCGGACTAGCGGAATCACAGATACGCAGTATTTT.

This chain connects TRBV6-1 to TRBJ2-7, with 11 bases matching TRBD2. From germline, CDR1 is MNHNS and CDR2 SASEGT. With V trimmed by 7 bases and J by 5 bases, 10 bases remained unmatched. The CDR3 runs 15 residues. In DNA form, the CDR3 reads TGTGCCAGCATACGGATAGCGGGAGGGCTGGACGAGCAGTACTTC. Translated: CASIRIAGGLDEQYF.

This CDR3 reads CASSLSFSGANVLTF. The CDR3 DNA reads as TGTGCCAGCAGCTTATCCTTCTCTGGGGCCAACGTCCTGACTTTC. The rearrangement links TRBV7-2 to TRBJ2-6; the D is unclear. The CDR3 contains 15 residues. The germline CDR1 and CDR2 sequences are SGHTA and FQGNSA. Trimming shortened V by 2 bases and J by 0 bases, and 5 bases separated the two germline ends.

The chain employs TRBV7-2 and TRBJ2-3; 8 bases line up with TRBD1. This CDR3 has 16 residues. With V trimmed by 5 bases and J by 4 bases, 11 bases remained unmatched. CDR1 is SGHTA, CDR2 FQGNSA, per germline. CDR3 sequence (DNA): TGTGCCAGCAGCCCGGAGGGGCAGGGGGCCCCAGATACGCAGTATTTT. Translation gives CASSPEGQGAPDTQYF.

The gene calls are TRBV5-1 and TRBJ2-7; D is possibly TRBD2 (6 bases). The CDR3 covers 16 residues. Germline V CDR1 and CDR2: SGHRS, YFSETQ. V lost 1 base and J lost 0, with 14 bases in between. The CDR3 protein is CASSLSPGALSYEQYF. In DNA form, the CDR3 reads TGCGCCAGCAGCTTGTCGCCGGGAGCCCTCTCCTACGAGCAGTACTTC.

CDR3 DNA: TGCAGCCTCAAGACCTACAATGAGCAGTTCTTC. Its translation: CSLKTYNEQFF. The V and J genes are TRBV29-1 and TRBJ2-1; D is undetermined. The CDR3 spans 11 residues. Per the germline V gene, CDR1 is SQVTM and CDR2 is ANQGSEA. Deletions cut 8 bases from V and 2 bases from J, with 7 bases between.

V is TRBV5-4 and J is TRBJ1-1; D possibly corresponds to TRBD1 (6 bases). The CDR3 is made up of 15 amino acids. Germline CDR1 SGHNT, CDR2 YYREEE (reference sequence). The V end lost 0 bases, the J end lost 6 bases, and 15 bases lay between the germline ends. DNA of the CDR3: TGTGCCAGCAGCTTGGCTTTGTACAGGGACGCTGAAGCTTTCTTT. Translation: CASSLALYRDAEAFF.

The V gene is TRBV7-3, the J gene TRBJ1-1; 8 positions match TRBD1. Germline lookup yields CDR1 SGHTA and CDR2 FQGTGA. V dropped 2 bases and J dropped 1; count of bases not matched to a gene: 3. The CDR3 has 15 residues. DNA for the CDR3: TGTGCCAGCAGCTTATCGGGACAGGCGAACACTGAAGCTTTCTTT. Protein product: CASSLSGQANTEAFF. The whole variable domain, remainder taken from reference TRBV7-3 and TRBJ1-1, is GAGVSQTPSNKVTEKGKYVELRCDPISGHTALYWYRQSLGQGPEFLIYFQGTGAADDSGLPNDRFFAVRPEGSVSTLKIQRTERGDSAVYLCASSLSGQANTEAFFGQGTRLTVV.

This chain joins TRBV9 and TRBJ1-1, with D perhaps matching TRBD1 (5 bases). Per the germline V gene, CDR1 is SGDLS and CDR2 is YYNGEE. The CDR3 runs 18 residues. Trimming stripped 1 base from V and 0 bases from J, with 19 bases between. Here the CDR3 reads CASSVNQGQGTMNTEAFF. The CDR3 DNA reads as TGTGCCAGCAGCGTAAATCAGGGCCAGGGAACTATGAACACTGAAGCTTTCTTT.

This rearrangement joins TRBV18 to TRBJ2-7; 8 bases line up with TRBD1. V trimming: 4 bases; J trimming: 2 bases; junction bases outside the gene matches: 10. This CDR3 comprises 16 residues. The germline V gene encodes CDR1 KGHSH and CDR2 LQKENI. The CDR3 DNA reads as TGTGCCAGCTCACAGCTTCACCAGGACAGGGCCTACGAGCAGTACTTC. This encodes CASSQLHQDRAYEQYF.

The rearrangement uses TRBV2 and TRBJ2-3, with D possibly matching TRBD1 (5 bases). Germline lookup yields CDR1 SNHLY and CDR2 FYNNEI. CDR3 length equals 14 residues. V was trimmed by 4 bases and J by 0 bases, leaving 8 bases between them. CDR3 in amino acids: CASSVTASTDTQYF. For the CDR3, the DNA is TGTGCCAGCAGTGTGACAGCTAGCACAGATACGCAGTATTTT.

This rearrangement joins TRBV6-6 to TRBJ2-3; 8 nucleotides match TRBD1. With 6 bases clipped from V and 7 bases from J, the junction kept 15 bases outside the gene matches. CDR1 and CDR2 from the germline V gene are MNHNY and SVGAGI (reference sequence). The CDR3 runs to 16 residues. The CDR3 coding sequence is TGTGCCAGCAGCGCCCGGGGCAGGGGGCTGGGATATACGCAGTATTTT. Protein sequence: CASSARGRGLGYTQYF.